The rows below give T cell receptor beta chains drawn from one sample of a study of blood T cell repertoires in COVID-19. Some clones are missing from TCRdb's copy, which holds only in-frame ones; the method was immunoSEQ multiplex PCR. The data show roughly 500,000 clones, with around 85% seen just once and around 7.9% held by the top ten. The sequencing sample was made of PBMCs or T cells enriched from blood (not recorded which). All receptors come from a woman aged 55-69 years who had recovered from COVID-19. The CDR3 runs from the conserved cysteine through the conserved F or W. The D gene is left open where the match is weak. Where a row states a size, it is once, few, many or the class of an expanded clone; other rows omit it.

NA TRBJ2-5 NA TRBV28 CASSLTGTQYF TGTGCCAGCAGTTTGACAGGGACCCAGTACTTC
NA TRBJ2-1 NA TRBV20-1 CSASDWASPSNEQFF TGCAGTGCTAGTGATTGGGCTAGCCCCAGTAATGAGCAGTTCTTC
NA TRBJ1-1 TRBD1 TRBV5-1 CASSLEAGGEAFF TGCGCCAGCAGCTTGGAGGCAGGGGGTGAAGCTTTCTTT
NA TRBJ1-1 NA TRBV10-3 CAISESIPGGVDGFF TGTGCCATCAGTGAGTCAATACCGGGTGGAGTGGATGGTTTCTTT
NA TRBJ2-1 TRBD2 TRBV11-2 CASSPMGLAGGYNEQFF TGTGCCAGCAGCCCCATGGGACTAGCGGGGGGATACAATGAGCAGTTCTTC
NA TRBJ1-1 NA TRBV11-3 CASSLLGGRMNTEAFF TGTGCCAGCAGCTTATTGGGGGGACGCATGAACACTGAAGCTTTCTTT
NA TRBJ2-1 NA TRBV5-5 CASSLARNLGGEQFF TGTGCCAGCAGCTTGGCCCGTAACCTGGGGGGTGAGCAGTTCTTC
NA TRBJ2-3 NA TRBV7-9 CASERDTHLGSTDTQYF TGTGCCAGCGAGCGGGACACGCACCTCGGGAGCACAGATACGCAGTATTTT
NA TRBJ1-2 TRBD1 TRBV29-1 CSVEAQGAEYGYTF TGCAGCGTTGAAGCGCAGGGGGCTGAGTATGGCTACACCTTC
NA TRBJ1-1 NA TRBV13 CASSLRGLNTEAFF TGTGCCAGCAGCTTAAGGGGTTTGAACACTGAAGCTTTCTTT
NA TRBJ2-3 TRBD2 TRBV13 CASSQGSRGGLGTDTQYF TGTGCCAGCAGCCAGGGGTCGCGGGGGGGCTTAGGCACAGATACGCAGTATTTT
NA TRBJ1-5 NA TRBV18 CASSAGVSGNQPQHF TGTGCCAGCTCAGCAGGGGTATCCGGCAATCAGCCCCAGCATTTT
few TRBJ2-2 TRBD1 TRBV19 CASSRGLTGGSTGELFF TGTGCCAGTAGTAGGGGCTTGACAGGGGGTAGCACCGGGGAGCTGTTTTTT
NA TRBJ1-1 NA TRBV3-1/TRBV3-2 CASSQGAIMGAFF TGTGCCAGCAGCCAGGGGGCGATCATGGGGGCTTTCTTT
NA TRBJ1-6 NA TRBV19 CASSIIGVSGSPLHF TGTGCCAGTAGTATTATCGGGGTCTCCGGGTCACCCCTCCACTTT
NA TRBJ1-2 NA TRBV27 CASTPRPLPTVHGYTF TGTGCCAGCACTCCCCGGCCCCTGCCGACAGTTCATGGCTACACCTTC
few TRBJ1-4 TRBD1 TRBV5-1 CASSLAEGAGEKLFF TGCGCCAGCAGCTTGGCCGAGGGGGCAGGAGAAAAACTGTTTTTT
few TRBJ1-4 NA TRBV24-1 CATSDFVLYRAVITNEKLFF TGTGCCACCAGTGATTTCGTACTTTACAGGGCAGTAATAACTAATGAAAAACTGTTTTTT
once TRBJ2-5 TRBD1 TRBV30 CAWEPGQGPQETQYF TGTGCCTGGGAACCGGGACAGGGTCCCCAAGAGACCCAGTACTTC
NA TRBJ1-5 NA TRBV19 CASSDVRGQAQHF TGTGCCAGTAGTGATGTGAGGGGACAAGCCCAGCATTTT